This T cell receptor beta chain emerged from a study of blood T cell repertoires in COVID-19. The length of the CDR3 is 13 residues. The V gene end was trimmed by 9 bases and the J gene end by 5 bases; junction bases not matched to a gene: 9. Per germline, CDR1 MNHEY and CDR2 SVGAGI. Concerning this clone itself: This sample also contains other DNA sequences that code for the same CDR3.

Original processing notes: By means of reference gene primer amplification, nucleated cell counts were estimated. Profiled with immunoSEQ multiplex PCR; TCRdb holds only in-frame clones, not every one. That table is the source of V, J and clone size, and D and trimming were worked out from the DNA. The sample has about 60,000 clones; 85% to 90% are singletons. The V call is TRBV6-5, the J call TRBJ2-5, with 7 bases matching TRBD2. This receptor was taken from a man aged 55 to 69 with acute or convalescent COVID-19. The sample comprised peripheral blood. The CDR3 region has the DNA TGTGCCAGTCGGCGGGCGGGAGCGGAGACCCAGTACTTC. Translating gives CASRRAGAETQYF.